These 24 T cell receptor beta chains were all obtained from the same sample, sequenced in a study of blood T cell repertoires in COVID-19. Profiling relied on immunoSEQ multiplex PCR, and the TCRdb table lists in-frame clones only, not all of them. The sample carries approximately 290,000 clones, 90% recorded once. The specimen was PBMCs or T cells enriched from blood (not recorded which). These receptor sequences come from a woman under 30 with acute COVID-19.

The chain uses TRBV10-3 and TRBJ1-5; 8 bases map to TRBD1. The CDR3 totals 15 residues. Germline assignment: CDR1 ENHRY and CDR2 SYGVKD. J gave up 1 base and V 3 bases, and 2 bases lay outside the gene matches. The CDR3 sequence: CAISDGQGSNQPQHF. The CDR3 DNA is TGTGCCATCAGTGACGGACAGGGCAGCAATCAGCCCCAGCATTTT.

The chain carries TRBV12-5 and TRBJ1-5, with 7 bases matching TRBD1. CDR1 and CDR2 from the germline V gene are LGHNT and FRNRAP. The CDR3 extends over 18 amino acids. V shed 0 bases and J 3 bases; nucleotides not matched to a gene: 11. CDR3 nucleotide sequence: TGTGCTAGTGGTTTGGTAATCAGAGGAGGGACAGCCAATCAGCCCCAGCATTTT. Residues: CASGLVIRGGTANQPQHF.

The chain links TRBV10-3 to TRBJ1-1; D gene unclear. There are 12 residues in the CDR3. From germline, CDR1 is ENHRY and CDR2 SYGVKD. With 10 bases removed from V and 1 base from J, the gap between germline ends came to 10 bases. In DNA, the CDR3 is TGTGCCACGAAAGCGGGGAACACTGAAGCTTTCTTT. Amino acid sequence: CATKAGNTEAFF.

The chain links TRBV19 to TRBJ2-2, with TRBD1 identical over 7 bases. This CDR3 region has 15 residues. Looked up from germline, CDR1 is LNHDA and CDR2 is SQIVND (reference sequence). The V and J ends lost 7 bases and 1 base, in that order; junction bases with no gene match: 6. The CDR3 loop reads CASTPTGRNTGELFF. The DNA of the CDR3 is TGTGCCAGTACCCCGACAGGGAGGAACACCGGGGAGCTGTTTTTT. The whole variable domain, remainder taken from reference TRBV19 and TRBJ2-2, is DGGITQSPKYLFRKEGQNVTLSCEQNLNHDAMYWYRQDPGQGLRLIYYSQIVNDFQKGDIAEGYSVSREKKESFPLTVTSAQKNPTAFYLCASTPTGRNTGELFFGEGSRLTVL.

The chain carries TRBV18 and TRBJ2-2; 9 nucleotides agree with TRBD1. In germline, CDR1 is KGHSH, CDR2 LQKENI. Trimming at V came to 6 bases and at J to 1 base, leaving 3 bases not matched to a gene. The CDR3 sequence is 15 residues long. CDR3 bases: TGTGCCAGCTCCCCGGGACAGGGGAACACCGGGGAGCTGTTTTTT. It translates to CASSPGQGNTGELFF.

J is TRBJ2-3 and V is TRBV28; 10 bases are a match to TRBD2. V trimming: 5 bases; J trimming: 2 bases; junction bases outside the gene matches: 7. Germline CDR1 and CDR2: MDHEN and SYDVKM. The CDR3 has 16 amino acids. CDR3 DNA sequence: TGTGCCAGCAGTCAGCCCGGACTAGCGGCCACAGATACGCAGTATTTT. This translates into CASSQPGLAATDTQYF.

J is TRBJ1-2 and V is TRBV15; tentatively, D is TRBD1 (5 bases). CDR1 LNHNV and CDR2 YYDKDF come from the germline V gene (reference sequence). This CDR3 spans 14 amino acids. Trimming took 3 bases from V and 4 from J, leaving 12 bases between them. DNA for the CDR3: TGTGCCACCAGCAGGGCGGAGGGGTTCTATGGCTACACCTTC. Translating it yields CATSRAEGFYGYTF.

This rearrangement joins TRBV28 to TRBJ2-7; D perhaps matches TRBD1 (5 bases). Trimming took off 5 bases at V and 2 bases at J, with 13 bases between the two ends. Germline V gives CDR1 MDHEN, CDR2 SYDVKM. The CDR3 loop spans 14 amino acids. CDR3 nucleotides: TGTGCCAGCAGTCCCTCCGGACATACCTACGAGCAGTACTTC. The encoded protein is CASSPSGHTYEQYF.

The chain carries TRBV28 and TRBJ1-2; 9 positions agree with TRBD1. The junction had 11 bases not matched to a gene; V was cut back by 1 base and J by 2 bases. Per germline, CDR1 MDHEN and CDR2 SYDVKM. This CDR3 comprises 18 residues. For the CDR3, the DNA is TGTGCCAGCAGTTTATTAGCCGAGGTGGGGACAGGGAACTATGGCTACACCTTC. It specifies CASSLLAEVGTGNYGYTF.

The V gene is TRBV28, the J gene TRBJ1-2, with no clear D. This CDR3 is 12 amino acids long. V gave up 8 bases and J gave up 8 bases, with 15 bases separating them. Germline loops: CDR1 MDHEN, CDR2 SYDVKM. In DNA, the CDR3 is TGTGCCAGCGGAGTTTTTTCTCCGGGCTACACCTTC. Protein product: CASGVFSPGYTF.

This chain joins TRBV14 and TRBJ2-5; D perhaps matches TRBD1 (5 bases). V gave up 3 bases and J gave up 10 bases, with 12 bases separating them. From germline, CDR1 is SGHDN and CDR2 FVKESK. The CDR3 runs 12 residues. DNA of the CDR3: TGTGCCAGCAGCCACGATATCAGGGACCAGTACTTC. This codes for CASSHDIRDQYF.

This clone was observed once. This sequence joins TRBV5-6 and TRBJ2-1, with 7 bases fitting TRBD2. Unmatched junction bases numbered 10, after V lost 6 bases and J lost 13 bases. Per the germline V gene, CDR1 is SGHDT and CDR2 is YYEEEE. This CDR3 has 12 residues. CDR3 DNA sequence: TGTGCCAGCAACCTGGAGGGAGGGCCCCAGTTCTTC. It translates to CASNLEGGPQFF.

The V and J genes are TRBV28 and TRBJ2-1, with TRBD2 as a possible D gene (5 bases). This CDR3 region has 14 residues. The V end was cut by 3 bases, the J end by 5 bases, with 11 bases between. Germline V gives CDR1 MDHEN, CDR2 SYDVKM. The CDR3 protein is CASSFVAGHNEQFF. The CDR3 DNA follows: TGTGCCAGCAGTTTCGTGGCGGGCCACAATGAGCAGTTCTTC. Using reference TRBV28 and TRBJ2-1 for the parts outside the CDR3, the full variable domain is DVKVTQSSRYLVKRTGEKVFLECVQDMDHENMFWYRQDPGLGLRLIYFSYDVKMKEKGDIPEGYSVSREKKERFSLILESASTNQTSMYLCASSFVAGHNEQFFGPGTRLTVL.

CDR3 region: CASSQLASGGTKRGEQYF. Written as DNA, the CDR3 is TGTGCCAGCAGCCAATTGGCTAGCGGCGGGACAAAAAGGGGCGAGCAGTACTTC. The rearrangement links TRBV4-2 to TRBJ2-7, with a weak D call TRBD2 (7 bases). V shed 2 bases and J shed 6 bases, with 26 bases lying between them. Germline-derived CDR1 and CDR2 are LGHNA and YNFKEQ. This CDR3 has 18 residues.

The V call is TRBV18, the J call TRBJ2-2; TRBD1 might be the D (6 bases). CDR3 length equals 15 residues. In germline, CDR1 is KGHSH, CDR2 LQKENI. The V gene lost 1 base and the J gene lost 4 bases, with 10 bases spanning the gap. Here the CDR3 reads CASSPLGQTTGELFF. The CDR3 DNA sequence: TGTGCCAGCTCACCACTTGGACAGACCACCGGGGAGCTGTTTTTT.

This sequence joins TRBV6-5 and TRBJ1-2; 8 bases match TRBD1. The CDR3 totals 13 residues. Germline V gene sequence: CDR1 MNHEY, CDR2 SVGAGI. Germline trimming cut 6 bases from V and 8 bases from J; bases unmatched to any gene: 8. The CDR3 DNA reads as TGTGCCAGCAGGGCAGGGGGCGCAGGAGGCTACACCTTC. Residues: CASRAGGAGGYTF.

The chain is built from TRBV6-1 and TRBJ1-1, with 8 bases fitting TRBD1. This CDR3 spans 17 amino acids. The ends lost 2 bases at V and 7 bases at J; junction bases unmatched: 15. Germline CDR1 and CDR2: MNHNS and SASEGT. The CDR3: CASSEKAGGVKRNEAFF. The CDR3 coding sequence is TGTGCCAGCAGTGAAAAAGCAGGGGGCGTAAAGAGGAATGAAGCTTTCTTT.

The V and J genes are TRBV3-1 (or the pseudogene TRBV3-2) and TRBJ2-7; perhaps TRBD2 as D (6 bases). The CDR3 has 18 amino acids. Looked up from germline, CDR1 is LGHDT and CDR2 is YNNKEL (reference sequence). The ends were cut back, 5 bases at V and 2 bases at J, with 25 bases in the middle. Here the CDR3 DNA reads TGTGCCAGCAGCGGGCCGGTAATCGGGAGATTAGCCACCTACGAGCAGTACTTC. Translated: CASSGPVIGRLATYEQYF.

The chain uses TRBV20-1 and TRBJ1-2, with D uncertain. Between the trimmed V and J ends, which lost 3 bases and 4 bases, there was a span of 12 bases. The CDR3 totals 13 residues. Germline CDR1 and CDR2: DFQATT and SNEGSKA (reference sequence). The CDR3, as DNA: TGCAGTGCTAGTAAAACCCCGGGCTATGGCTACACCTTC. Its protein product is CSASKTPGYGYTF.

This clone appeared once. This chain links TRBV29-1 with TRBJ1-2, with a possible D match to TRBD1 (6 bases). Looked up from germline, CDR1 is SQVTM and CDR2 is ANQGSEA. The germline V and J ends were trimmed by 2 bases and 2 bases, with 12 bases remaining between them. CDR3 length equals 14 residues. CDR3 region: CSVERDTGNYGYTF. In DNA form, the CDR3 reads TGCAGCGTTGAACGGGACACCGGGAACTATGGCTACACCTTC.

This chain links TRBV5-1 with TRBJ2-1, with TRBD1 as a possible D gene (6 bases). Per the germline V gene, CDR1 is SGHRS and CDR2 is YFSETQ. The CDR3 totals 14 residues. With 0 bases removed from V and 12 bases from J, the gap between germline ends came to 16 bases. DNA for the CDR3: TGCGCCAGCAGCTTGGTACAGGGAGCCGGTGTGCAGTTCTTC. Translation gives CASSLVQGAGVQFF.

The rearrangement links TRBV7-9 to TRBJ1-4; the D gene is possibly TRBD1 (5 bases). The CDR3 loop spans 15 amino acids. Trimming removed 1 base at V and 3 bases at J, with 9 bases between. Germline V gene data show CDR1 as SEHNR and CDR2 as FQNEAQ (reference sequence). The CDR3 DNA is TGTGCCAGCAGCTTAGTTGTAGGGGCTAATGAAAAACTGTTTTTT. Its protein product is CASSLVVGANEKLFF.

The genes are TRBV24-1 and TRBJ2-2; TRBD1 matches at 11 bases. The germline V gene has CDR1 KGHDR and CDR2 SFDVKD. There are 15 residues in the CDR3. Trimming at V came to 4 bases and at J to 8 bases, leaving 5 bases not matched to a gene. CDR3 sequence reads: CATSEWTGGEGELFF. CDR3 nucleotides: TGTGCCACCAGTGAGTGGACAGGGGGCGAAGGGGAGCTGTTTTTT.

The gene calls are TRBV30 and TRBJ1-2; 8 bases map to TRBD1. The CDR3 length is 12 residues. The ends lost 2 bases at V and 7 bases at J; junction bases unmatched: 3. CDR1 is GTSNPN and CDR2 is SVGIG in the germline V gene (reference sequence). The CDR3 nucleotides read TGTGCCTGGAGTCCCGGGACAGGTGGCTACACCTTC. It translates to CAWSPGTGGYTF.